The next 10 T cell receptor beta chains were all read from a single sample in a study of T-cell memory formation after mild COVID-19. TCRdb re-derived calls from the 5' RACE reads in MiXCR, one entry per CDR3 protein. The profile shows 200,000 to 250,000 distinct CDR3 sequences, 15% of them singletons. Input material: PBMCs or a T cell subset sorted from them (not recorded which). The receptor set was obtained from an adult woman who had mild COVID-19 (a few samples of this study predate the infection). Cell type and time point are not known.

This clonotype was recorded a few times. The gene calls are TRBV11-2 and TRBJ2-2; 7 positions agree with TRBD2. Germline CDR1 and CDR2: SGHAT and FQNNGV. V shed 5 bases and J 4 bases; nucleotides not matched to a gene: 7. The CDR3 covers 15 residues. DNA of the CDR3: TGTGCCAGCAGCCGGGTGGGAGGGCCCACCGGGGAGCTGTTTTTT. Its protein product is CASSRVGGPTGELFF.

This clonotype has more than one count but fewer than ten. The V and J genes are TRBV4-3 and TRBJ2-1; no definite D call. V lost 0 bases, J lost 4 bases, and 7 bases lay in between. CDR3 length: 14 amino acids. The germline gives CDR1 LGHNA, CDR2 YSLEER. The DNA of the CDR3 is TGCGCCAGCAGCCAAGAGTTGAAGTACAATGAGCAGTTCTTC. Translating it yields CASSQELKYNEQFF.

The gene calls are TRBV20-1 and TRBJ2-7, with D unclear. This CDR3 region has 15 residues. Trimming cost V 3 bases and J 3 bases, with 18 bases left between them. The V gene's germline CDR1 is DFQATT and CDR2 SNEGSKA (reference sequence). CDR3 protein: CSARSATLGYYEQYF. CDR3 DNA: TGCAGTGCTAGGTCGGCCACATTGGGATACTACGAGCAGTACTTC.

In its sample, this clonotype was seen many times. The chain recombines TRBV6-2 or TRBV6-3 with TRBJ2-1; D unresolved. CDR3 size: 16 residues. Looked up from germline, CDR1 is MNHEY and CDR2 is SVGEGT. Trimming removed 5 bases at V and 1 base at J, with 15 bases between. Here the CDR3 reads CASSPPPAVSYNEQFF. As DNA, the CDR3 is TGTGCCAGCAGTCCCCCCCCAGCAGTGTCCTACAATGAGCAGTTCTTC.

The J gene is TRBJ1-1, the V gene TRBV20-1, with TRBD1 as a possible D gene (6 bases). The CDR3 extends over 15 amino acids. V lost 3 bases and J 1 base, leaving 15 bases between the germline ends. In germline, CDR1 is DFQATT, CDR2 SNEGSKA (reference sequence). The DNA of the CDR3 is TGCAGTGCTAGTAGGGGGGCCAACACGAACACTGAAGCTTTCTTT. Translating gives CSASRGANTNTEAFF.

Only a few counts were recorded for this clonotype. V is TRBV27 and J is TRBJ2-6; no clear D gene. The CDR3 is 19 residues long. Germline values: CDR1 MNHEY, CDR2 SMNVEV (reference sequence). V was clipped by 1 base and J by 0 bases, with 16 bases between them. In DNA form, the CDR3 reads TGTGCCAGCAGTTTATTCAAGTCACCATCAAACTCTGGGGCCAACGTCCTGACTTTC. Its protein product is CASSLFKSPSNSGANVLTF.

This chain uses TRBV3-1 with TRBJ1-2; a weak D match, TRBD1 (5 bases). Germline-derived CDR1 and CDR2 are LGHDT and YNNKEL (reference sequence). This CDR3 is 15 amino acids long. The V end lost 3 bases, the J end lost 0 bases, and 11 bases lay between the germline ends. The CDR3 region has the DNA TGTGCCAGCAGCCACGCGGCAGGGTCTAACTATGGCTACACCTTC. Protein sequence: CASSHAAGSNYGYTF.

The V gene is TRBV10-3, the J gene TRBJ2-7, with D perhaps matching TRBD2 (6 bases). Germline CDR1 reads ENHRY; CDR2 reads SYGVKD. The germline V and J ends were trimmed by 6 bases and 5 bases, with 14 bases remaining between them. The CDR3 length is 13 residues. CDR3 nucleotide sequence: TGTGCCATCAGGACTAGTTTGTCAGACGAGCAGTACTTC. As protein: CAIRTSLSDEQYF.

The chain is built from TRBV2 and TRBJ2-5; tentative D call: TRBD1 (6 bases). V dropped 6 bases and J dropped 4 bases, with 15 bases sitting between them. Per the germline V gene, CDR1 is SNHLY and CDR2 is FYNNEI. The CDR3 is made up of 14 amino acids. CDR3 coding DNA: TGTGCCAGCAGCGAACAGGGAGTGGGAGAGACCCAGTACTTC. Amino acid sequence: CASSEQGVGETQYF. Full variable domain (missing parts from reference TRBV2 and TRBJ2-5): EPEVTQTPSHQVTQMGQEVILRCVPISNHLYFYWYRQILGQKVEFLVSFYNNEISEKSEIFDDQFSVERPDGSNFTLKIRSTKLEDSAMYFCASSEQGVGETQYFGPGTRLLVL.

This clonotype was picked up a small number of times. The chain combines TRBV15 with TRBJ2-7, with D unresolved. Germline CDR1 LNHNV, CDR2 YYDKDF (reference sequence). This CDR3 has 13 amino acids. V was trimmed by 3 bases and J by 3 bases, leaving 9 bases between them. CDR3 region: CATSSQRVYEQYF. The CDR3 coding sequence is TGTGCCACCAGCAGTCAACGGGTCTACGAGCAGTACTTC.